This entry concerns a single TCR beta chain. The authors' processing: The authors estimated nucleated cell counts from reference gene primer amplification. Data came from immunoSEQ multiplex PCR; TCRdb stores just in-frame clones and leaves some out. Clone size and V and J calls were adopted from that table, with D and trimming inferred from the DNA. The table includes roughly 120,000 clones, around 87% detected once. The CDR3 loop spans 15 amino acids. Germline V gene lookup returns CDR1 MNHEY and CDR2 SVGAGI. V was clipped by 7 bases and J by 0 bases; unmatched bases: 7. This record comes from a study of blood T cell repertoires in COVID-19. About the study: Acute and convalescent COVID-19 specimens originated in the United States, Italy and Spain. Sources were T cells, B-cell-depleted T cells, or PBMCs; the material itself was cDNA or gDNA.

This TCR came from a human donor in a cohort sampled during active COVID-19. V usage is TRBV6-5 and J usage is TRBJ1-1, with 8 bases identical to TRBD1. Sequences were obtained from peripheral blood. The CDR3 protein is CASNFPGQVNTEAFF. The CDR3 DNA follows: TGTGCCAGCAACTTCCCGGGACAGGTGAACACTGAAGCTTTCTTT.